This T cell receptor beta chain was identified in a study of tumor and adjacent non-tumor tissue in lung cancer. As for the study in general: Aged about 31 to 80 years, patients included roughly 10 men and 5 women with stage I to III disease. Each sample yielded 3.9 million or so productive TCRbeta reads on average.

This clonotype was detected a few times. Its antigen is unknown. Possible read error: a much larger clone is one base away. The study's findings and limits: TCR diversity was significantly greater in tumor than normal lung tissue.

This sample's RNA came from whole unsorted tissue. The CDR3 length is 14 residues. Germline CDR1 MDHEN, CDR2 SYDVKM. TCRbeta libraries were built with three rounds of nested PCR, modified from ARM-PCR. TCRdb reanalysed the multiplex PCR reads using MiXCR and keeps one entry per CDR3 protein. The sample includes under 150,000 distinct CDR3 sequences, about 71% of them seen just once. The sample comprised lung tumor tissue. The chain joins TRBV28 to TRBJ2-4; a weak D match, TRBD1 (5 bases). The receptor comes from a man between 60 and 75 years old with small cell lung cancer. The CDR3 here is CVSNHDSPKNIQYF. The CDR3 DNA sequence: TGTGTCAGTAACCACGACAGCCCCAAAAACATTCAGTACTTC.